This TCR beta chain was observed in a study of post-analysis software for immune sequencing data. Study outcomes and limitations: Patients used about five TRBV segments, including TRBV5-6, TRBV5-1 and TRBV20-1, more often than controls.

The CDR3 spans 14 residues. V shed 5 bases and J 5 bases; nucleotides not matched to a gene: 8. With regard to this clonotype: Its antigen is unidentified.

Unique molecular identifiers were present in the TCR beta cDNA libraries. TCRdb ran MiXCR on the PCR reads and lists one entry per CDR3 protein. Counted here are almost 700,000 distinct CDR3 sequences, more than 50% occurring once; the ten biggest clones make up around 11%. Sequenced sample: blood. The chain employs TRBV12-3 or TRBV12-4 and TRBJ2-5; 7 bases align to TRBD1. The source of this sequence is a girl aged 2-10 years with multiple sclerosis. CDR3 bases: TGTGCCAGCAGTACCCGAGGGGGCTCGGAGACCCAGTACTTC. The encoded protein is CASSTRGGSETQYF.